This section outlines one T cell receptor (beta chain) sequence together with its context. This specimen comes from a study of blood T cell repertoires in COVID-19. Study at large: Both acute and convalescent COVID-19 samples were obtained from the United States, Italy and Spain. Sources were T cells, B-cell-depleted T cells, or PBMCs; the material itself was cDNA or gDNA.

In the authors' methods: Nucleated cell number was recorded as an estimate derived from reference gene primer amplification. TCRdb's table, derived via immunoSEQ multiplex PCR, lists solely in-frame clones and lacks some. Clone size and the V and J calls come from that table; the DNA yielded D and trimming. The sample lists fewer than 200,000 clones, about 80% occurring once. The receptor was isolated from a woman aged 80 or over with acute or convalescent COVID-19. The sequencing input was peripheral blood.

The CDR3 DNA sequence: TGTGCCAGCAGCCAAGCCAGGGTACACGGGGAGCTGTTTTTT. This translates into CASSQARVHGELFF. This sequence joins TRBV7-9 and TRBJ2-2; D is perhaps TRBD1 (5 bases). The CDR3 extends over 14 amino acids. Trimming pared 5 bases from V and 7 bases from J, leaving 14 bases between. Germline V CDR1 and CDR2: SEHNR, FQNEAQ (reference sequence).